These 16 T cell receptor beta chains were all obtained from the same sample, sequenced in a study of cytomegalovirus exposure and HLA in healthy donors. It was with 60 Vbeta and 13 Jbeta primers that the PCR ran. Using immunoSEQ multiplex PCR, the repertoire was profiled, and TCRdb retains in-frame clones only, with some absent. The table has approximately 200,000 clones, approximately 80% seen once. Sequenced input: PBMCs. These receptors were obtained from a girl aged 2-10 years in good health and CMV-seronegative.

The V call is TRBV7-4, the J call TRBJ1-1; 7 bases align to TRBD1. The germline gives CDR1 SGHVT, CDR2 SQSDAQ. The CDR3 contains 13 residues. The CDR3, as DNA: TGTGCGTTAAGGGGGCTTCCGATCACTGAAGCTTTCTTT. Amino acid sequence: CALRGLPITEAFF.

The J gene is TRBJ2-1, the V gene TRBV7-9; the match to TRBD1 covers 11 bases. The CDR3 spans 16 residues. Germline CDR1 reads SEHNR; CDR2 reads FQNEAQ (reference sequence). After removal of 5 bases from V and 5 bases from J, the junction contained 8 bases not matched to a gene. The CDR3 DNA sequence: TGTGCCAGCAGCAAAGAAGGGACAGGGGGAAACAATGAGCAGTTCTTC. Its translation is CASSKEGTGGNNEQFF.

This chain connects TRBV25-1 to TRBJ2-7, with D possibly being TRBD1 (6 bases). Trimming removed 4 bases at V and 4 bases at J, with 20 bases between. The CDR3 has 16 residues. Germline values: CDR1 MGHDK, CDR2 SYGVNS. CDR3 residues: CASSVKPGHNLYEQYF. The CDR3 DNA reads as TGTGCCAGCAGTGTCAAACCGGGACATAACCTTTACGAGCAGTACTTC.

This clone has just one count. V and J are TRBV7-8 and TRBJ1-5; D gene unclear. Germline V CDR1 and CDR2: SGHVS, FQNEAQ. V gave up 6 bases and J gave up 3 bases, with 15 bases separating them. This CDR3 comprises 15 residues. The CDR3 protein is CASSTFGGNNQPQHF. In nucleotides, the CDR3 is TGTGCCAGCAGTACCTTCGGAGGGAACAATCAGCCCCAGCATTTT.

This clone turned up a few times. The chain links TRBV7-9 to TRBJ1-2; D unclear. The ends were cut back, 0 bases at V and 6 bases at J, with 11 bases in the middle. This CDR3 spans 14 amino acids. Germline V lookup: CDR1 SEHNR, CDR2 FQNEAQ (reference sequence). The CDR3 coding sequence is TGTGCCAGCAGCTTAGCGCTACGGAGGGATGGCTACACCTTC. It translates to CASSLALRRDGYTF.

The chain is built from TRBV5-1 and TRBJ2-5; no reliable D call. The germline V gene encodes CDR1 SGHRS and CDR2 YFSETQ. V lost 5 bases to trimming and J lost 4 bases, with 9 bases between them. The CDR3 extends over 12 amino acids. CDR3 loop: CASRQPRETQYF. For the CDR3, the DNA is TGCGCCAGCAGACAACCCAGAGAGACCCAGTACTTC. Looking up the rest from reference TRBV5-1 and TRBJ2-5 gives the full variable domain: KAGVTQTPRYLIKTRGQQVTLSCSPISGHRSVSWYQQTPGQGLQFLFEYFSETQRNKGNFPGRFSGRQFSNSRSEMNVSTLELGDSALYLCASRQPRETQYFGPGTRLLVL.

The sample holds one count of this clone. CDR3 region: CAWRGSSGYEQYF. Written as DNA, the CDR3 is TGTGCCTGGAGGGGCAGTAGCGGTTACGAGCAGTACTTC. The chain is built from TRBV30 and TRBJ2-7, with D possibly matching TRBD2 (6 bases). Deletions cut 3 bases from V and 4 bases from J, with 13 bases between. CDR1 is GTSNPN, CDR2 SVGIG, per germline (reference sequence). This CDR3 is built from 13 residues.

The chain joins TRBV30 to TRBJ2-2; 14 bases agree with TRBD2. The CDR3 totals 19 residues. Trimming at V came to 5 bases and at J to 1 base, leaving 12 bases not matched to a gene. The V gene's germline CDR1 is GTSNPN and CDR2 SVGIG (reference sequence). This CDR3 reads CAWPPPGLAGALNTGELFF. The CDR3 DNA sequence: TGTGCCTGGCCCCCCCCGGGACTAGCGGGGGCCTTGAACACCGGGGAGCTGTTTTTT.

CDR3 protein: CASSSGQQLSYEQYF. CDR3 in DNA: TGTGCCAGCAGCTCCGGACAGCAACTCTCCTACGAGCAGTACTTC. The chain links TRBV7-9 to TRBJ2-7; D may be TRBD1 (6 bases). This CDR3 region has 15 residues. Per the germline V gene, CDR1 is SEHNR and CDR2 is FQNEAQ (reference sequence). Trimming pared 4 bases from V and 0 bases from J, leaving 13 bases between.

CDR3 nucleotide sequence: TGCGCCAGCAGTGACAGTACCCCTACAGATACGCAGTATTTT. Amino acid sequence: CASSDSTPTDTQYF. The chain recombines TRBV10-1 with TRBJ2-3; D gene uncertain. Germline V gene data show CDR1 as WNHNN and CDR2 as SYGVQD (reference sequence). Trimming stripped 3 bases from V and 3 bases from J, with 10 bases between. The CDR3 runs to 14 residues.

CDR3 DNA sequence: TGTGCCAGCAGCTACGCTACGGGACAGGCCCTGTCGGAGGCTTTCTTT. Its translation: CASSYATGQALSEAFF. J is TRBJ1-1 and V is TRBV13; 8 nucleotides agree with TRBD1. V lost 4 bases and J lost 11; bases outside the gene matches: 18. The CDR3 covers 16 residues. Looked up from germline, CDR1 is PRHDT and CDR2 is FYEKMQ (reference sequence).

This clone showed up just a few times. V and J are TRBV29-1 and TRBJ1-2, with D perhaps TRBD1 (5 bases). Looked up from germline, CDR1 is SQVTM and CDR2 is ANQGSEA. CDR3 size: 12 residues. The germline V and J ends were trimmed by 5 bases and 5 bases, with 12 bases remaining between them. CDR3 residues: CSVYGTSYGYTF. As DNA, the CDR3 is TGCAGCGTTTACGGGACTTCTTATGGCTACACCTTC.

V and J are TRBV25-1 and TRBJ2-7; TRBD1 might be the D (5 bases). The CDR3 is 15 residues long. Per the germline V gene, CDR1 is MGHDK and CDR2 is SYGVNS. Trimming left V 1 base short and J 11 bases short, with 21 bases between. Here the CDR3 reads CASSEWRQYEVLEYF. The CDR3 nucleotides are TGTGCCAGCAGTGAATGGCGACAGTACGAGGTGTTGGAGTACTTC.

This clone has more than one count but fewer than ten. V and J are TRBV19 and TRBJ1-1; no clear D. The CDR3 is 13 residues long. V was cut by 5 bases and J by 0 bases, with 7 bases left in between. Germline-derived CDR1 and CDR2 are LNHDA and SQIVND (reference sequence). The CDR3 sequence is CASSPTLNTEAFF. The CDR3 DNA reads TGTGCCAGTAGTCCGACACTGAACACTGAAGCTTTCTTT.

This chain links TRBV4-1 with TRBJ2-7; tentatively, D is TRBD1 (6 bases). The CDR3 sequence is 12 residues long. Germline-derived CDR1 and CDR2 are MGHRA and YSYEKL. With 4 bases removed from V and 5 bases from J, the gap between germline ends came to 9 bases. The CDR3 nucleotides are TGCGCCAGCAGCCCCGACAGGCACGAGCAGTACTTC. This codes for CASSPDRHEQYF.

This clone was recorded only once. This chain uses TRBV5-1 with TRBJ1-2, with D possibly being TRBD1 (6 bases). The CDR3 covers 15 residues. CDR1 is SGHRS and CDR2 is YFSETQ in the germline V gene. The V and J ends lost 0 bases and 4 bases respectively, with 13 bases between them. The CDR3 region has the DNA TGCGCCAGCAGCTTGGATACAGGGCTTCCCTATGGCTACACCTTC. Translated, it gives CASSLDTGLPYGYTF.